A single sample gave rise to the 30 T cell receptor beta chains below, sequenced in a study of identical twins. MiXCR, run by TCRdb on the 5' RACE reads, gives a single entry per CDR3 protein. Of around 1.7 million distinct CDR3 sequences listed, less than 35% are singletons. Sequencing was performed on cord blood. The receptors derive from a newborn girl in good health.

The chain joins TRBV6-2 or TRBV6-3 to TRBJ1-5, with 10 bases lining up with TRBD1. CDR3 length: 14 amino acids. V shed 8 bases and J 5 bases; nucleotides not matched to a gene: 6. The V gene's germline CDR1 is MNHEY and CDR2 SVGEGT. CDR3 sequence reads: CASGDRGVHQPQHF. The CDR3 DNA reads TGTGCCAGCGGGGACAGGGGCGTGCATCAGCCCCAGCATTTT.

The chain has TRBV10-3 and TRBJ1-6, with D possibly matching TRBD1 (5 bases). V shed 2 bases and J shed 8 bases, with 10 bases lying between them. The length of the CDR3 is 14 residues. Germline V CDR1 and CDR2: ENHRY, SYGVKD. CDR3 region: CAISETGGDSPLHF. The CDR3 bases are TGTGCCATCAGTGAGACGGGGGGAGATTCACCCCTCCACTTT.

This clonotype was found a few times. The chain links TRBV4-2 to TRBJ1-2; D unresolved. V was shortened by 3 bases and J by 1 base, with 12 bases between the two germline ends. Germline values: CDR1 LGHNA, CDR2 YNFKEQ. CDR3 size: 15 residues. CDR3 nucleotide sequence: TGTGCCAGCAGCCAGGCCCACATGGGTAACTATGGCTACACCTTC. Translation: CASSQAHMGNYGYTF.

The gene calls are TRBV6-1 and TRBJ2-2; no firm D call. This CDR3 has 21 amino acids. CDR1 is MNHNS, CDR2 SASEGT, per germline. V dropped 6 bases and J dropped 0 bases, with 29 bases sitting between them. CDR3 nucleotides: TGTGCCAGCAGGGCCATTCCCCCGCCTATTGACACATCGACGAACACCGGGGAGCTGTTTTTT. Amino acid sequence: CASRAIPPPIDTSTNTGELFF.

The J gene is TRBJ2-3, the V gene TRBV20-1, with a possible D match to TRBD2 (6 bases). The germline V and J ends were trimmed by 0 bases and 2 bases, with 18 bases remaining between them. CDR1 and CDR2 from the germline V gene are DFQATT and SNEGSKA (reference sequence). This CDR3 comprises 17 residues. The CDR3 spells CSARDLSSGGLTDTQYF. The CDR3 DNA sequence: TGCAGTGCTAGAGATCTGAGTAGCGGAGGCCTCACAGATACGCAGTATTTT.

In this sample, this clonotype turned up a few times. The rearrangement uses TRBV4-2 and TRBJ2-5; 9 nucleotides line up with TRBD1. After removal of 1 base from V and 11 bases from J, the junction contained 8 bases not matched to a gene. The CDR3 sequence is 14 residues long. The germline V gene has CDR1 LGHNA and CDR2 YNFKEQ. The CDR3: CASSQADRGNEQYF. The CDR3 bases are TGTGCCAGCAGCCAAGCGGACAGGGGTAATGAGCAGTACTTC.

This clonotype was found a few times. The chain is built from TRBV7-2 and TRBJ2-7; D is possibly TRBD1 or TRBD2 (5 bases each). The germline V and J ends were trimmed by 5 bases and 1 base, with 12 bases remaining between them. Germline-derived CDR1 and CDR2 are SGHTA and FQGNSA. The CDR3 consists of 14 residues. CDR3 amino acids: CASSPVEGSYEQYF. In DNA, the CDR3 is TGTGCCAGCAGCCCCGTAGAGGGGTCCTACGAGCAGTACTTC.

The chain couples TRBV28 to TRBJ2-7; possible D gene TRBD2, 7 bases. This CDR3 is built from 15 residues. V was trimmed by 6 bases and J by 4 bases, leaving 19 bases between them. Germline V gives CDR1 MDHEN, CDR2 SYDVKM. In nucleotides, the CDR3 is TGTGCCAGCAGGAACGCGGGGGCGCGAGGATACGAGCAGTACTTC. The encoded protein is CASRNAGARGYEQYF.

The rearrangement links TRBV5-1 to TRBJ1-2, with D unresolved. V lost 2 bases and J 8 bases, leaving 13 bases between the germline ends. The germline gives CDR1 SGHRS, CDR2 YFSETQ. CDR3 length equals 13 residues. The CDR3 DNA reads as TGCGCCAGCAGCTTTTCGACGGCTATGGGCTACACCTTC. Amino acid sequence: CASSFSTAMGYTF.

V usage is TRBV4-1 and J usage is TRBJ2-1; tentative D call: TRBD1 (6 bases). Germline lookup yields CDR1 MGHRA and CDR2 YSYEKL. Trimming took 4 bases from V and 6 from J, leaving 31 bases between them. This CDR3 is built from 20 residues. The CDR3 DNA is TGCGCCAGCAGCCTCCGACAGGTGAGCCCCCTCCTTAATAGCGCCAATGAGCAGTTCTTC. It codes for CASSLRQVSPLLNSANEQFF.

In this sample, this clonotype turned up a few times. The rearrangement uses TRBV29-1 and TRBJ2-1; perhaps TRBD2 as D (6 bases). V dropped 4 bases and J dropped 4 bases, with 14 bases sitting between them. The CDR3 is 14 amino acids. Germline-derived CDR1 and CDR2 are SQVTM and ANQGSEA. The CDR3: CSVAGTQTYNEQFF. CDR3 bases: TGCAGCGTTGCCGGGACTCAAACTTACAATGAGCAGTTCTTC.

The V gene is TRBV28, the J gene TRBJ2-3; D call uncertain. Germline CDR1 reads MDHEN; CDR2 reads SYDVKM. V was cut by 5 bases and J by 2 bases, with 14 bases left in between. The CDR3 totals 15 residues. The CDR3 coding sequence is TGTGCCAGCAGTCGGACCGCCTTACCCACAGATACGCAGTATTTT. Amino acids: CASSRTALPTDTQYF.

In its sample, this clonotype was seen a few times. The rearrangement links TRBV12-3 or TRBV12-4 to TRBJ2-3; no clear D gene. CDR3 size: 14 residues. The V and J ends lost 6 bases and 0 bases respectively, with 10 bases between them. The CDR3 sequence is CASRRMGSTDTQYF. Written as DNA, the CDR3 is TGTGCCAGCAGAAGGATGGGGAGCACAGATACGCAGTATTTT.

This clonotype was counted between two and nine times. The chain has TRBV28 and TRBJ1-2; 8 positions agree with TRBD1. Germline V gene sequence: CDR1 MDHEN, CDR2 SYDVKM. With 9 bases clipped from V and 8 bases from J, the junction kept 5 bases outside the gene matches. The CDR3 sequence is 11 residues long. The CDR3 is CASGGQAGYTF. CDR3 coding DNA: TGTGCCAGTGGGGGACAGGCCGGCTACACCTTC.

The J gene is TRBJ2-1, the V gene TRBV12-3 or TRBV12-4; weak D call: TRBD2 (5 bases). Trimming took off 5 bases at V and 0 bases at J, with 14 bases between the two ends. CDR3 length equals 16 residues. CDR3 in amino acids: CASSTNLAVSYNEQFF. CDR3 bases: TGTGCCAGCAGTACCAATCTAGCTGTCTCCTACAATGAGCAGTTCTTC.

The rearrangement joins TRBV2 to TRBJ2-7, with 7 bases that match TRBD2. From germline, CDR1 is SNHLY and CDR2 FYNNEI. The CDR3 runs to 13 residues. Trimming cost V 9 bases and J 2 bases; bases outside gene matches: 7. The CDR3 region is CASWSLAAYEQYF. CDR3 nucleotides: TGTGCCAGTTGGAGCCTAGCGGCCTACGAGCAGTACTTC.

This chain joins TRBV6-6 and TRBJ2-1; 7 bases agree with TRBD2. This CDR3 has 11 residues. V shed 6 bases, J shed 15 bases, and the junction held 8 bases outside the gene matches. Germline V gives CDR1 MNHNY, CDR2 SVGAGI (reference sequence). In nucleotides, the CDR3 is TGTGCCAGCAGCCCGGGGGAGGGGAGGTTCTTC. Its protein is CASSPGEGRFF.

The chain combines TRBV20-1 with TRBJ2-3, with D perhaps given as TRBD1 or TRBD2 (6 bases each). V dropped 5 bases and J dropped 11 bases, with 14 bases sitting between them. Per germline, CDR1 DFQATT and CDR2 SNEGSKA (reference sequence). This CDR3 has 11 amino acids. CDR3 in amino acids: CSASRQEGQYF. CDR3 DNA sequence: TGCAGTGCTTCCCGACAGGAGGGGCAGTATTTT.

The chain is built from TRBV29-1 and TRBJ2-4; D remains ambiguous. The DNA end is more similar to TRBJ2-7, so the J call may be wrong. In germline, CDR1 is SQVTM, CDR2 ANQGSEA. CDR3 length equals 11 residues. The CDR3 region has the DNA TGCAGCGTTGTGTGGAAGTACGAGCAGTACTTC. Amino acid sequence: CSVVWKYEQYF.

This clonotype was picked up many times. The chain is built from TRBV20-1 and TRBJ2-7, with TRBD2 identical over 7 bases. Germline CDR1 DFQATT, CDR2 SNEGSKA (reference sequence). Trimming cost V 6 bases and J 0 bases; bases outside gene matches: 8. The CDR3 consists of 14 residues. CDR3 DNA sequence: TGCAGTGCCCCATCTAGCGGAAACTCCTACGAGCAGTACTTC. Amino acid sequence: CSAPSSGNSYEQYF.

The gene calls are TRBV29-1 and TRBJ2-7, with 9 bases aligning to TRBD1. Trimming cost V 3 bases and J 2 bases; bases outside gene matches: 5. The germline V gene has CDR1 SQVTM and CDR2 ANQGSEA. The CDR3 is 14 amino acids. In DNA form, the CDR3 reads TGCAGCGTTGAGTGGACAGGGGTCGCCTACGAGCAGTACTTC. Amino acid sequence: CSVEWTGVAYEQYF.

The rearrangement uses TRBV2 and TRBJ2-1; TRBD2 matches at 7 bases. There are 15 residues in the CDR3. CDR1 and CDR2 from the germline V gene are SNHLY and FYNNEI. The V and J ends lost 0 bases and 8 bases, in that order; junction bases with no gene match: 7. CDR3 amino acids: CASSEAGGSGYEQFF. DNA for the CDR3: TGTGCCAGCAGTGAAGCGGGAGGGAGCGGTTATGAGCAGTTCTTC.

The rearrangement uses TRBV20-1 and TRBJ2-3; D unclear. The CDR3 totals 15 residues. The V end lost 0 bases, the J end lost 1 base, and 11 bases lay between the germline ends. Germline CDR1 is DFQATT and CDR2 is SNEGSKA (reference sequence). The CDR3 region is CSARDGDTGTDTQYF. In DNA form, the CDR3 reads TGCAGTGCTAGAGATGGTGACACCGGCACAGATACGCAGTATTTT.

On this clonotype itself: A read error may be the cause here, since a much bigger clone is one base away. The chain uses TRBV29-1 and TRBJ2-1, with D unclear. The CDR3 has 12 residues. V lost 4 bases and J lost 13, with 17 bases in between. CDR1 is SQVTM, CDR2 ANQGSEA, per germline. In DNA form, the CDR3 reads TGCAGCGTTGTCCCAGGCAAAGAGACCCAGTTCTTC. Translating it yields CSVVPGKETQFF.

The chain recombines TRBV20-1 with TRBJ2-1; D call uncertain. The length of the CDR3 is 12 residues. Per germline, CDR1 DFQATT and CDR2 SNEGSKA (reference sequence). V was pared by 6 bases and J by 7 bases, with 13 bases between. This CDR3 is CSAAGPANEQFF. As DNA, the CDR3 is TGCAGTGCGGCCGGGCCGGCAAATGAGCAGTTCTTC.

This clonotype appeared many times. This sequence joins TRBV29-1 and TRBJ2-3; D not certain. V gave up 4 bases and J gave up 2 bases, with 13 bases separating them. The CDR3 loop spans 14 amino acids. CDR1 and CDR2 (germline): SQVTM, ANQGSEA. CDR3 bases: TGCAGCGTTGTGGGCGGCCGGACCACAGATACGCAGTATTTT. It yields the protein CSVVGGRTTDTQYF.

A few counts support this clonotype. The CDR3: CATNRDNTDTQYF. DNA for the CDR3: TGTGCCACCAACCGGGACAACACAGATACGCAGTATTTT. The rearrangement uses TRBV10-3 and TRBJ2-3, with TRBD1 as a possible D gene (6 bases). Germline V gene sequence: CDR1 ENHRY, CDR2 SYGVKD. V lost 10 bases and J 2 bases, leaving 13 bases between the germline ends. The CDR3 length is 13 residues.

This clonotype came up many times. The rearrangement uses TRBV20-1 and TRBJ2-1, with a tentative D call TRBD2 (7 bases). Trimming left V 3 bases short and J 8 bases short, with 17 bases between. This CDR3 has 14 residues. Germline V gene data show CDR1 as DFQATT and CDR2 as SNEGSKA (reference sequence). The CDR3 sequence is CSARMRGQGHEQFF. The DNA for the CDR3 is TGCAGTGCTAGGATGCGGGGGCAAGGACATGAGCAGTTCTTC.

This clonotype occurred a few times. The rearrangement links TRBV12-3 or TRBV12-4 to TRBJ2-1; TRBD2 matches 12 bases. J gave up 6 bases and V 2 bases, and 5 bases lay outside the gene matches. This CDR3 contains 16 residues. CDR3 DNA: TGTGCCAGCAGTTTATTCCCTAGCGGGAGGGCCAATGAGCAGTTCTTC. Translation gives CASSLFPSGRANEQFF.

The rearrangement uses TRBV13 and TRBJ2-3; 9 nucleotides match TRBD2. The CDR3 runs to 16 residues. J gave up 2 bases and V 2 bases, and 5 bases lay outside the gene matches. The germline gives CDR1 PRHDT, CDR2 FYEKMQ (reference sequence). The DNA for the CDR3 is TGTGCCAGCAGCTTAAGACTAGCGGACCTCACAGATACGCAGTATTTT. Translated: CASSLRLADLTDTQYF.